These T cell receptor beta chains were read from a single sample in a study of T-cell reconstitution after alpha-beta-depleted transplantation in children. TCRdb reprocessed the PCR reads via MiXCR and lists one record per CDR3 protein. The sample yields about 1,000,000 distinct CDR3 sequences, 25% to 35% seen once. The material was PBMCs, mostly from graft donor cells, obtained 360 days after TCRalphabeta/CD19-depleted stem cell transplant. These receptors were obtained from a boy in the first two years of life who had a stem cell transplant for SCID, so the T cells may come from the graft donor. The CDR3 runs from the conserved cysteine through the conserved F or W. A D gene is named only where the DNA matches it firmly. Clone size is not always given. Where it is, it says once, few, many or a class for expanded clones.

TRBJ1-1,16,-,-,TRBV4-3,TGCGCCAGCAGCCAAGATACGGGTCCCTCTTACACTGAAGCTTTCTTT,CASSQDTGPSYTEAFF
TRBJ2-7,12,-,-,TRBV20-1,TGCAGTGCTGCCCCTAGCTCCTACGAGCAGTACTTC,CSAAPSSYEQYF
TRBJ2-3,13,-,-,TRBV28,TGTGCCAGCAGTTCCCAGAATGGAGATACGCAGTATTTT,CASSSQNGDTQYF
TRBJ2-3,14,TRBD2,few,TRBV27,TGTGCCAGCAGTTTTTATGGGGGGGCAGATACGCAGTATTTT,CASSFYGGADTQYF
TRBJ2-3,14,TRBD1,few,TRBV7-9,TGTGCCAGCAGCTGGACAGGGGGGGCAGATACGCAGTATTTT,CASSWTGGADTQYF
TRBJ2-5,12,TRBD2,-,TRBV20-1,TGCAGTGCTAGAGGCGGGGGGATCGGCCAGTACTTC,CSARGGGIGQYF
TRBJ2-7,14,-,few,TRBV9,TGTGCCAGCAGCGTAGGTTGGACAGAGGAAGAGCAGTACTTC,CASSVGWTEEEQYF
TRBJ2-7,14,TRBD1,-,TRBV7-9,TGTGCCAGCAGCGACCGGGACAGGGACTACGAGCAGTACTTC,CASSDRDRDYEQYF
TRBJ2-5,15,-,-,TRBV20-1,TGCAGTGCTAGAGATCAATCCATAGGTGCAGAGACCCAGTACTTC,CSARDQSIGAETQYF
TRBJ2-3,17,TRBD1,few,TRBV6-1,TGTGCCAGCAGTGCGCGATTTGCGACAGGGTCTAAAGATACGCAGTATTTT,CASSARFATGSKDTQYF
TRBJ2-5,16,TRBD2,-,TRBV20-1,TGCAGTGCTGAGGGACTAGCGGGACCCTTGGGGGAGACCCAGTACTTC,CSAEGLAGPLGETQYF
TRBJ2-5,14,TRBD1,-,TRBV6-5,TGTGCCAGCAGTTACGCAGGACAGGGTGGGGCCCAGTACTTC,CASSYAGQGGAQYF
TRBJ2-5,14,-,few,TRBV3-1,TGTGCCAGCAGCCACGGGACAAGTAAAGAGACCCAGTACTTC,CASSHGTSKETQYF
TRBJ2-7,11,-,few,TRBV28,TGTGCCAGCAAGCGGAGCTACGAGCAGTACTTC,CASKRSYEQYF
TRBJ2-2,16,-,-,TRBV7-3,TGTGCCAGCAGCCTCCGACCCGGGACGAACACCGGGGAGCTGTTTTTT,CASSLRPGTNTGELFF
TRBJ2-2,16,-,-,TRBV5-5,TGTGCCAGCAGTCTGACTGGGATCGGGAACACCGGGGAGCTGTTTTTT,CASSLTGIGNTGELFF
TRBJ2-7,12,TRBD2,few,TRBV20-1,TGCAGTGTTCCTAGCGGTTCCTACGAGCAGTACTTC,CSVPSGSYEQYF
TRBJ1-3,16,TRBD1,-,TRBV12-3/TRBV12-4,TGTGCCAGCAGCCGACAGGGGGGTAGCTCTGGAAACACCATATATTTT,CASSRQGGSSGNTIYF
TRBJ2-1,15,-,-,TRBV5-1,TGCGCCAGCAGCCCTCCTCGCGTTAGTTACAATGAGCAGTTCTTC,CASSPPRVSYNEQFF
TRBJ2-5,17,TRBD2,-,TRBV20-1,TGCTGCCCCGATGTGAACAATATCTTAGCGGGGGGGGAGACCCAGTACTTC,CCPDVNNILAGGETQYF
TRBJ1-4,15,-,-,TRBV7-8,TGTGCCAGCAGCTTAGCGCCAGACAACAATGAAAAACTGTTTTTT,CASSLAPDNNEKLFF
TRBJ2-1,15,TRBD1,few,TRBV7-2,TGTGCCAGCAGCCCGTCCCGGGACAGCTTGAATGAGCAGTTCTTC,CASSPSRDSLNEQFF
TRBJ2-5,12,-,-,TRBV12-3/TRBV12-4,TGTGCCAGCCGGCCGTCGGCAGAGACCCAGTACTTC,CASRPSAETQYF
TRBJ2-7,14,-,-,TRBV12-3/TRBV12-4,TGTGCCAGCAGCCCGGGCCCGGGGTTAGGAGGGCAGTACTTC,CASSPGPGLGGQYF
TRBJ2-1,15,-,-,TRBV6-5,TGTGCCAGCGACCACGGCTGGGGGCTTCAGAATGAGCAGTTCTTC,CASDHGWGLQNEQFF
TRBJ1-1,15,-,-,TRBV5-1,TGCGCCAGCAGCTCCCAGGCGGGGCTGAACACTGAAGCTTTCTTT,CASSSQAGLNTEAFF
TRBJ2-7,14,-,-,TRBV11-3,TGTGCCAGCAGCCCTCACCCGGGGAGTAACGAGCAGTACTTC,CASSPHPGSNEQYF
TRBJ2-1,15,TRBD1,-,TRBV25-1,TGTGCCAGCAGTTCGTCCGGGACAGGTTCCAATGAGCAGTTCTTC,CASSSSGTGSNEQFF
TRBJ2-1,16,TRBD2,-,TRBV11-3,TGTGCCAGCAGCAGCTCTAGCGGGGGACCCTACAATGAGCAGTTCTTC,CASSSSSGGPYNEQFF
TRBJ2-6,15,TRBD1,-,TRBV10-3,TGTGCCATCAGTGGGACAGGGGTAGGGGCCAACGTCCTGACTTTC,CAISGTGVGANVLTF
TRBJ2-5,17,TRBD2,-,TRBV30,TGTGCCTGGAGTGTAGGGCTAGCGGGGGGGCGGAAAGAGACCCAGTACTTC,CAWSVGLAGGRKETQYF
TRBJ2-1,14,-,-,TRBV4-1,TGCGCCAGCAGCCCGGGGACTCTCGGGGATGAGCAGTTCTTC,CASSPGTLGDEQFF
TRBJ2-4,15,-,-,TRBV5-1,TGCGCCAGCAGCTTCGGGACGGTAGCCAAAAACATTCAGTACTTC,CASSFGTVAKNIQYF
TRBJ2-7,15,-,few,TRBV7-2,TGTGCCAGCAGCTTAGTTGGAGGAGATCCCTACGAGCAGTACTTC,CASSLVGGDPYEQYF
TRBJ2-7,15,-,few,TRBV20-1,TGCAGTGCTAGAAATCTCTGGATTGTCTCCTACGAGCAGTACTTC,CSARNLWIVSYEQYF
TRBJ1-3,12,-,-,TRBV20-1,TGCAGTGCTACAGGGGCTGGAAACACCATATATTTT,CSATGAGNTIYF
TRBJ2-3,14,-,-,TRBV5-1,TGCGCCAGCAGCCCGCCTGACCCTGGGAGGACGCAGTATTTT,CASSPPDPGRTQYF
TRBJ2-7,14,-,few,TRBV20-1,TGCAGTGTCAGGCAGGGGGGATCCCTGTACGAGCAGTACTTC,CSVRQGGSLYEQYF
TRBJ2-2,15,TRBD2,-,TRBV12-3/TRBV12-4,TGTGCCAGCAGTCGCGGGAGGGGCAAGGCCGGGGAGCTGTTTTTT,CASSRGRGKAGELFF
TRBJ2-3,16,TRBD2,-,TRBV11-2,TGTGCCAGCAGCTTGGGAGCGGGATGGAAGACAGATACGCAGTATTTT,CASSLGAGWKTDTQYF
TRBJ2-2,15,TRBD2,-,TRBV24-1,TGTGCCACGAATAGCGGGGCTCTTAACACCGGGGAGCTGTTTTTT,CATNSGALNTGELFF
TRBJ2-3,14,-,few,TRBV4-3,TGCGCCAGCAGCCAAGAGGATGGCACAGATACGCAGTATTTT,CASSQEDGTDTQYF
TRBJ1-5,14,-,-,TRBV28,TGTGCCAGCAGCTGGGGCAGCCTAATCTCGCCCCAGCATTTT,CASSWGSLISPQHF
TRBJ1-1,17,-,-,TRBV5-1,TGCGCCAGCAGCCTCAAGTCGGGGCACCCCTCTAACACTGAAGCTTTCTTT,CASSLKSGHPSNTEAFF
TRBJ1-5,13,-,-,TRBV4-2,TGTGCCAGCAGCCAAAGTGGGCCTCAGCCCCAGCATTTT,CASSQSGPQPQHF
TRBJ2-2,16,TRBD2,few,TRBV6-5,TGTGCCAGCAGTTACCTCACGGGAGGGATAAGGGGGGAGCTGTTTTTT,CASSYLTGGIRGELFF
TRBJ2-7,14,TRBD2,-,TRBV20-1,TGCAGTGCCTGGACTAGCGGGGGGTCTTACGAGCAGTACTTC,CSAWTSGGSYEQYF
TRBJ2-5,14,-,-,TRBV28,TGTGCCAGCAGGATTCCCGGGGGATCGGAGACCCAGTACTTC,CASRIPGGSETQYF
TRBJ2-1,13,-,-,TRBV20-1,TGCAGTGCTACGCCCAGGAACTACAATGAGCAGTTCTTC,CSATPRNYNEQFF
TRBJ2-7,11,-,few,TRBV20-1,TGCAGTGCACGTTCCCGGGCGGAGCAGTACTTC,CSARSRAEQYF
TRBJ1-2,11,-,-,TRBV20-1,TGCAGTGCGACCAGCCCCGGAGGCTACACCTTC,CSATSPGGYTF